This T cell receptor beta chain derives from a study of Graves' ophthalmopathy and Graves' hyperthyroidism. Overall study results and limits: Between ophthalmopathy and stable hyperthyroidism, a 13-signature model drew a separation with roughly 85% sensitivity and approximately 79% specificity.

CDR3 length: 15 residues. Germline V gives CDR1 SEHNR, CDR2 FQNEAQ (reference sequence). The germline V and J ends were trimmed by 4 bases and 4 bases, with 16 bases remaining between them. The authors amplified TCR beta CDR3 regions from RNA transcripts. The library came from an HTBI-primed first-round RT-PCR and a second-round multiplex PCR. Using its own MiXCR run on the multiplex PCR reads, TCRdb lists one record per CDR3 protein. In the table there are roughly 600,000 distinct CDR3 sequences, under 40% of which are singletons. As concerns this clonotype: Its specificity is not known.

The source of this sequence is an adult man with Graves' hyperthyroidism. Sequences were obtained from peripheral blood or thyroid tissue (not recorded which). V usage is TRBV7-9 and J usage is TRBJ1-2, with D tentatively TRBD1 (5 bases). This chain's CDR3 is CASSSTGWGGYGYTF. DNA for the CDR3: TGTGCCAGCAGCTCCACCGGCTGGGGGGGCTATGGCTACACCTTC.